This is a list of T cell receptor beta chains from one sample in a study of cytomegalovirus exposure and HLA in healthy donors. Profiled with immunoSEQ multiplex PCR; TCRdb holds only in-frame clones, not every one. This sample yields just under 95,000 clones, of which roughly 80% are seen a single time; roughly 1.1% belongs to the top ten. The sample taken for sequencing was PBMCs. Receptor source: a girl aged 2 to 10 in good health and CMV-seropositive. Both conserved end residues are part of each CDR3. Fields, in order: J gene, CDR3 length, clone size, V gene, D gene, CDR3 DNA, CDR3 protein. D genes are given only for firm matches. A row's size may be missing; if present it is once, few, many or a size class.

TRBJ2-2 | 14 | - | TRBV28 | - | TGTGCCAGCAGGGTGCAGGGTATCACCGGGGAGCTGTTTTTT | CASRVQGITGELFF
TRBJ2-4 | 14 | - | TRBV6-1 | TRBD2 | TGTGCCAGCAGTGCTGGACTAGCGGGAAACATTCAGTACTTC | CASSAGLAGNIQYF
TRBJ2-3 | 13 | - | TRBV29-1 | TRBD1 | TGCAGCAAGGGACAGGGGCGCACAGATACGCAGTATTTT | CSKGQGRTDTQYF
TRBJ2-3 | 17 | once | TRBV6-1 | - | TGTGCCAGCAGTGTCGTAGTATACCGCGAATTGGCAGATACGCAGTATTTT | CASSVVVYRELADTQYF
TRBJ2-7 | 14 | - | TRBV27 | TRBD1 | TGTGCCAGCAGCTCCGGGACAGCGATTTACGAGCAGTACTTC | CASSSGTAIYEQYF
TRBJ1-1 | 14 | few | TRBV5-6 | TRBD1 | TGTGCCAGCACCCCGACAGGGGTGGGCACTGAAGCTTTCTTT | CASTPTGVGTEAFF
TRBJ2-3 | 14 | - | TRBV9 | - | TGTGCCAGCAGCGGACCCGGACTCACAGATACGCAGTATTTT | CASSGPGLTDTQYF
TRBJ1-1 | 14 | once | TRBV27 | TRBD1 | TGTGCCAGCAGAACCGGGACAGCGAACACTGAAGCTTTCTTT | CASRTGTANTEAFF
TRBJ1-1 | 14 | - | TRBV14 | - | TGTGCCAGCAGCCAGGAGACAGCTAACACTGAAGCTTTCTTT | CASSQETANTEAFF
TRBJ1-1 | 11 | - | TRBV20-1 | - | TGCAGTGCTCGTTTGGCGACGGGGGCTTTCTTT | CSARLATGAFF
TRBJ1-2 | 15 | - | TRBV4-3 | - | TGCGCCAGCAGCCAAGCGCAAGCTGCATCGTATGGCTACACCTTC | CASSQAQAASYGYTF
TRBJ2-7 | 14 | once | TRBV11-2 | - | TGTGCCAGCAGCTTAGACAGGGGTTCCTACGAGCAGTACTTC | CASSLDRGSYEQYF
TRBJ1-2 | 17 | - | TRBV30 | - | TGTGCCTGGAGTTTCCCCACTTTTGACAGGTCTGGCTATGGCTACACCTTC | CAWSFPTFDRSGYGYTF
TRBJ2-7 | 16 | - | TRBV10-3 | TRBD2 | TGTGCCATCTCCCACGGGGGTAGCGGGATCTCCTACGAGCAGTACTTC | CAISHGGSGISYEQYF
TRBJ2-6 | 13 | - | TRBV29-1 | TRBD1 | TGCAGCGTTGCCGGGACAGGGGCCTACGTCCTGACTTTC | CSVAGTGAYVLTF
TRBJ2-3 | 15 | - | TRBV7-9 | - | TGTGCCAGCAGCTTAGGCAGTCGGGTTCTAGATACGCAGTATTTT | CASSLGSRVLDTQYF
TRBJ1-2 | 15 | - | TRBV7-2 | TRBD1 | TGTGCCAGCACCGTCAAACAGGGGAGGAACTATGGCTACACCTTC | CASTVKQGRNYGYTF